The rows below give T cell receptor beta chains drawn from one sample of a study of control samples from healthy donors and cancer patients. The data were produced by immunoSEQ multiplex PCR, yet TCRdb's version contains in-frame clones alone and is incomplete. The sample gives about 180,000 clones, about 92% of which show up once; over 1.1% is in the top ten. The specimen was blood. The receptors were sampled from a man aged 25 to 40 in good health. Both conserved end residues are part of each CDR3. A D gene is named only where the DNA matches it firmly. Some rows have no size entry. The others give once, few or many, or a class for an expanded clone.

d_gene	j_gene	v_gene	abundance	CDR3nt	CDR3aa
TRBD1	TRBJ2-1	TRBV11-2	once	TGTGCCAGCAGCTTAGGGACAGGGTCCTACAATGAGCAGTTCTTC	CASSLGTGSYNEQFF
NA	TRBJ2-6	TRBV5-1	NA	TGCGCCAGCACCCGCTCTGGGGACGGGGCCAACGTCCTGACTTTC	CASTRSGDGANVLTF
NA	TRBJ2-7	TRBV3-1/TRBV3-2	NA	TGTGCCAGCAGCCAAGTTCGGCCCCCCTACGAGCAGTACTTC	CASSQVRPPYEQYF
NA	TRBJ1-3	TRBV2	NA	TGTGCCAGCAGAGGGGATGTGGGATTTGGAAACACCATATATTTT	CASRGDVGFGNTIYF
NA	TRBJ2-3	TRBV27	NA	TGTGCCAGCAGTAGAGGGGCTAGGGGAGATACGCAGTATTTT	CASSRGARGDTQYF
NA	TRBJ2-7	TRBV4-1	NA	TGCGCCAGCAGCGCGCAACCCCCGGGACATAGAGTCTACGAGCAGTACTTC	CASSAQPPGHRVYEQYF
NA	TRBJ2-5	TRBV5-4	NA	TGTGCCAGCAGCTTGGAGCTGGTGGGGGCCCAGTACTTC	CASSLELVGAQYF
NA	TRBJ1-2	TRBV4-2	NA	TGTGCCAGCAGCCCCGGAGAAGGCTTTAGTGATTCGGGCTACACCTTC	CASSPGEGFSDSGYTF
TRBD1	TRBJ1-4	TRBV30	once	TGTGCCGGAGGGGGACAGACTAATGAAAAACTGTTTTTT	CAGGGQTNEKLFF
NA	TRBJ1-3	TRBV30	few	TGTGCCTGGAGTGTTTTAACAGGGTGGTTAACTGGAAACACCATATATTTT	CAWSVLTGWLTGNTIYF
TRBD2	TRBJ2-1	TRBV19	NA	TGTGCCAGTAACGGCTTACTAGCGGATGAGCAGTTCTTC	CASNGLLADEQFF
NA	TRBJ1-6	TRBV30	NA	TGTGCCTGGAGTACGGGTGGCTTTAATTCACCCCTCCACTTT	CAWSTGGFNSPLHF
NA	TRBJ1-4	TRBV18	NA	TGTGCCAGCTCACCAGTGGGATTTAATGAAAAACTGTTTTTT	CASSPVGFNEKLFF
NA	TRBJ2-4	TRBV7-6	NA	TGTGCCAGCAGCTTAGATGCCTCAGCCAAAAACATTCAGTACTTC	CASSLDASAKNIQYF
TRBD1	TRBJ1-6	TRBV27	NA	TGTGCCAGCAGTCCGACAGGGGTATTACCTAATTCACCCCTCCACTTT	CASSPTGVLPNSPLHF
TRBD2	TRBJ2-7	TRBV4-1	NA	TGCGCCAGCAGCCCAGGGACTAGCGGGAGGATGTACGAGCAGTACTTC	CASSPGTSGRMYEQYF
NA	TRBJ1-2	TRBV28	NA	TGTGCCAGCAGTCCAGGACTGAGTAACTATGGCTACACCTTC	CASSPGLSNYGYTF
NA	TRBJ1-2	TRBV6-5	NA	TGTGCCAGCGGGAGACACGGGACTAACTATGGCTACACCTTC	CASGRHGTNYGYTF
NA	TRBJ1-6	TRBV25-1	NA	TGTGCCAGCAGTGAATTGCAGGGACGATATAATTCACCCCTCCACTTT	CASSELQGRYNSPLHF
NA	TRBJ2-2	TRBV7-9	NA	TGTGCCAGCACCTACGACACCGGGGAGCTGTTTTTT	CASTYDTGELFF
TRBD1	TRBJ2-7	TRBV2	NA	TGTGCCAGCAGTGGGAGGACAGGGAACGAGCAGTACTTC	CASSGRTGNEQYF
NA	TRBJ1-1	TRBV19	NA	TGTGCCAGTAGTATAGAGAGTTTGGGGGTTGAAGCTTTCTTT	CASSIESLGVEAFF
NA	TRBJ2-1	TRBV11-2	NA	TGTGCCAGCAGCTTCACAGGGTCCAGCTCCTACAATGAGCAGTTCTTC	CASSFTGSSSYNEQFF
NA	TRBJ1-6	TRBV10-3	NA	TGTGCCATCAGGCGCGGACCCGAAGCAAGTTCACCCCTCCACTTT	CAIRRGPEASSPLHF
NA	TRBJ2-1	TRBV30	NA	TGTGCCTGGAGCGGGTACAATGAGCAGTTCTTC	CAWSGYNEQFF
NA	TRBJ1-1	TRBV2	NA	TGTGCCACTCTCGAAGGGGTTCCTGAAGCTTTCTTT	CATLEGVPEAFF
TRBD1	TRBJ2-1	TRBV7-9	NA	TGTGCCAGCAGCCGACAGGGCCTTTGGGATGAGCAGTTCTTC	CASSRQGLWDEQFF
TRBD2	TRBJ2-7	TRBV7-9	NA	TGTGCCAGCAGCCGAGAGGAGCGGGGGTTCTCCTACGAGCAGTACTTC	CASSREERGFSYEQYF
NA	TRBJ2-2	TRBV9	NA	TGTGCCAGCAGCGTAGGGATCGGGGGCACCGGGGAGCTGTTTTTT	CASSVGIGGTGELFF
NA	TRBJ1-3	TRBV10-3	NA	TGTGCCATCAATCCGGGAGGAAACACCATATATTTT	CAINPGGNTIYF
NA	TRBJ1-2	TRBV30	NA	TGTGCCTGGAGTGTTGCGGGATTGGGCTATGGCTACACCTTC	CAWSVAGLGYGYTF
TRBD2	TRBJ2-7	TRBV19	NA	TGTGCCAGTCGCCCCTGGGGGGGGTCCTACGAGCAGTACTTC	CASRPWGGSYEQYF
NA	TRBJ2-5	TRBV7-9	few	TGTGCCAGCGAGGGCTGGCAAGAGACCCAGTACTTC	CASEGWQETQYF
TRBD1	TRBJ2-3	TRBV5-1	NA	TGCGCCAGCATACGCGGGACAGGGGGCGCAGATACGCAGTATTTT	CASIRGTGGADTQYF
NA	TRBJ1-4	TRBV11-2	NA	TGTGCCAGCAGCTTACCCCTCGGCGGTGAAAAACTGTTTTTT	CASSLPLGGEKLFF
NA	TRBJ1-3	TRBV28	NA	TGTGCCAGCAGTTTAACGCAGGGCGTTGGAAACACCATATATTTT	CASSLTQGVGNTIYF
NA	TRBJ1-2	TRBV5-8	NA	TGTGCCAGCAGCGGACTCGGACGGGACTATGGCTACACCTTC	CASSGLGRDYGYTF
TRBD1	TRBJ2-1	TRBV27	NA	TGTGCCAGCAGTTTGAGGGGGACAGACTACAATGAGCAGTTCTTC	CASSLRGTDYNEQFF
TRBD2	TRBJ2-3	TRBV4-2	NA	TGTGCCATCTCCCTAGCGGGAACCACAGATACGCAGTATTTT	CAISLAGTTDTQYF
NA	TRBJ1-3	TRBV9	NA	TGTGCCAGCAGCGTATACGGGGACACCATATATTTT	CASSVYGDTIYF
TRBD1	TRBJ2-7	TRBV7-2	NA	TGTGCCAGCAGCGCCCGGGACAGGGGGCGGGAGCAGTACTTC	CASSARDRGREQYF
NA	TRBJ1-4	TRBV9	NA	TGTGCCAGCAGCGTAGGGGGGGCCAATGAAAAACTGTTTTTT	CASSVGGANEKLFF
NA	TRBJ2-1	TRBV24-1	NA	TGTGCCACCAGTGATCGCCGGTTCGAGACAGGAGACTACAATGAGCAGTTCTTC	CATSDRRFETGDYNEQFF
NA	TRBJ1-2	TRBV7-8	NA	TGTGCCAGCAGCTTGGCAGGGGCCCACTATGGCTACACCTTC	CASSLAGAHYGYTF
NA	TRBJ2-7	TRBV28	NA	TGTGCCAGCAGTCTCCTCAGGGAGTTGAACTACGAGCAGTACTTC	CASSLLRELNYEQYF
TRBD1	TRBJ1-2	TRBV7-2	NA	TGTGCCAGCAGCTTAGGTGGACAGGGAGCCATTAACTATGGCTACACCTTC	CASSLGGQGAINYGYTF
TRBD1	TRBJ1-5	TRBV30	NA	TGTGCCTGGAGTGTAGGGACAGGGAGCAATCAGCCCCAGCATTTT	CAWSVGTGSNQPQHF
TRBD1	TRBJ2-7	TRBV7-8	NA	TGTGCCAGCAGGCCACGCCCGGGACAGGGCTACGGCGAGCAGTACTTC	CASRPRPGQGYGEQYF
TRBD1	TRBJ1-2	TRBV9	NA	TGTGCCAGCAGCCCCAGGGGGACAGATTTTAACTATGGCTACACCTTC	CASSPRGTDFNYGYTF
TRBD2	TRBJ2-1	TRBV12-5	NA	TGTGCTAGTGGGTTGACCCAGGATGGGGAGGGAACCTACAATGAGCAGTTCTTC	CASGLTQDGEGTYNEQFF
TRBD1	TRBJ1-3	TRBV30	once	TGTGCCTGGAATACCGGGACAGGCATAACAAACACCATATATTTT	CAWNTGTGITNTIYF
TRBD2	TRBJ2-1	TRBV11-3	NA	TGTGCCAGCAGCCCCCCGGGAGGTGAGCAGTTCTTC	CASSPPGGEQFF
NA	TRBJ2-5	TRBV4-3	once	TGCGCCAGCAGCCAAGATTTGGCTAGAGGGGAGACCCAGTACTTC	CASSQDLARGETQYF
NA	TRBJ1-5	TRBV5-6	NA	TGTGCCAGCAGCCTATACGGGACTCCCAGCGGGCCCCAGCATTTT	CASSLYGTPSGPQHF
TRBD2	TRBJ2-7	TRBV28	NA	TGTGCCAGCAGTTTGACTAGCGGGAGTCACGAGCAGTACTTC	CASSLTSGSHEQYF
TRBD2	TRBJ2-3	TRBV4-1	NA	TGCGCCAGCAGCCAAGATGCTAGCGGGAGGTCAGATACGCAGTATTTT	CASSQDASGRSDTQYF
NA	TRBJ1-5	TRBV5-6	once	TGTGCCAGCAGCCTCCGGACGGATTATAGCAATCAGCCCCAGCATTTT	CASSLRTDYSNQPQHF
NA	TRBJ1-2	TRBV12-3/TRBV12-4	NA	TGTGCCAGCACTTCAGATTTTCAATATGGCTACACCTTC	CASTSDFQYGYTF
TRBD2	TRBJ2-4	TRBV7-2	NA	TGTGCCAGCAGCCCGACTAGCGGGGGCTGGGACATTCAGTACTTC	CASSPTSGGWDIQYF
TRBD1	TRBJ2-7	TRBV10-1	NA	TGCGCCAGCAGTCGCGGACAGGCCTACGAGCAGTACTTC	CASSRGQAYEQYF